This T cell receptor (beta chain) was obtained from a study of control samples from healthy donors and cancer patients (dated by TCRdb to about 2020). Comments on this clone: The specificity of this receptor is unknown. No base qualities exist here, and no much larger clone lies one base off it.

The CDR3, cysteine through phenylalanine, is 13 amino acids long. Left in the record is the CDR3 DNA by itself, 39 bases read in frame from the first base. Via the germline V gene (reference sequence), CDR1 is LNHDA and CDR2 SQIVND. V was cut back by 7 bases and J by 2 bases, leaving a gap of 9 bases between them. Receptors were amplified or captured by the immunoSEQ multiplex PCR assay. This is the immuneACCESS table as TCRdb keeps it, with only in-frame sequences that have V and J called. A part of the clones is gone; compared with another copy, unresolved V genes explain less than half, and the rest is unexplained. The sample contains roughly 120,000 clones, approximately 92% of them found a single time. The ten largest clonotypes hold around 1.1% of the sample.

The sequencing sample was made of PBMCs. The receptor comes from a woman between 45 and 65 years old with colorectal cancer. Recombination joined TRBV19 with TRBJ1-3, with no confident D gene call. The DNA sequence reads TGTGCCAGTACCCGGACGGCTGGAAACACCATATATTTT. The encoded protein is CASTRTAGNTIYF.